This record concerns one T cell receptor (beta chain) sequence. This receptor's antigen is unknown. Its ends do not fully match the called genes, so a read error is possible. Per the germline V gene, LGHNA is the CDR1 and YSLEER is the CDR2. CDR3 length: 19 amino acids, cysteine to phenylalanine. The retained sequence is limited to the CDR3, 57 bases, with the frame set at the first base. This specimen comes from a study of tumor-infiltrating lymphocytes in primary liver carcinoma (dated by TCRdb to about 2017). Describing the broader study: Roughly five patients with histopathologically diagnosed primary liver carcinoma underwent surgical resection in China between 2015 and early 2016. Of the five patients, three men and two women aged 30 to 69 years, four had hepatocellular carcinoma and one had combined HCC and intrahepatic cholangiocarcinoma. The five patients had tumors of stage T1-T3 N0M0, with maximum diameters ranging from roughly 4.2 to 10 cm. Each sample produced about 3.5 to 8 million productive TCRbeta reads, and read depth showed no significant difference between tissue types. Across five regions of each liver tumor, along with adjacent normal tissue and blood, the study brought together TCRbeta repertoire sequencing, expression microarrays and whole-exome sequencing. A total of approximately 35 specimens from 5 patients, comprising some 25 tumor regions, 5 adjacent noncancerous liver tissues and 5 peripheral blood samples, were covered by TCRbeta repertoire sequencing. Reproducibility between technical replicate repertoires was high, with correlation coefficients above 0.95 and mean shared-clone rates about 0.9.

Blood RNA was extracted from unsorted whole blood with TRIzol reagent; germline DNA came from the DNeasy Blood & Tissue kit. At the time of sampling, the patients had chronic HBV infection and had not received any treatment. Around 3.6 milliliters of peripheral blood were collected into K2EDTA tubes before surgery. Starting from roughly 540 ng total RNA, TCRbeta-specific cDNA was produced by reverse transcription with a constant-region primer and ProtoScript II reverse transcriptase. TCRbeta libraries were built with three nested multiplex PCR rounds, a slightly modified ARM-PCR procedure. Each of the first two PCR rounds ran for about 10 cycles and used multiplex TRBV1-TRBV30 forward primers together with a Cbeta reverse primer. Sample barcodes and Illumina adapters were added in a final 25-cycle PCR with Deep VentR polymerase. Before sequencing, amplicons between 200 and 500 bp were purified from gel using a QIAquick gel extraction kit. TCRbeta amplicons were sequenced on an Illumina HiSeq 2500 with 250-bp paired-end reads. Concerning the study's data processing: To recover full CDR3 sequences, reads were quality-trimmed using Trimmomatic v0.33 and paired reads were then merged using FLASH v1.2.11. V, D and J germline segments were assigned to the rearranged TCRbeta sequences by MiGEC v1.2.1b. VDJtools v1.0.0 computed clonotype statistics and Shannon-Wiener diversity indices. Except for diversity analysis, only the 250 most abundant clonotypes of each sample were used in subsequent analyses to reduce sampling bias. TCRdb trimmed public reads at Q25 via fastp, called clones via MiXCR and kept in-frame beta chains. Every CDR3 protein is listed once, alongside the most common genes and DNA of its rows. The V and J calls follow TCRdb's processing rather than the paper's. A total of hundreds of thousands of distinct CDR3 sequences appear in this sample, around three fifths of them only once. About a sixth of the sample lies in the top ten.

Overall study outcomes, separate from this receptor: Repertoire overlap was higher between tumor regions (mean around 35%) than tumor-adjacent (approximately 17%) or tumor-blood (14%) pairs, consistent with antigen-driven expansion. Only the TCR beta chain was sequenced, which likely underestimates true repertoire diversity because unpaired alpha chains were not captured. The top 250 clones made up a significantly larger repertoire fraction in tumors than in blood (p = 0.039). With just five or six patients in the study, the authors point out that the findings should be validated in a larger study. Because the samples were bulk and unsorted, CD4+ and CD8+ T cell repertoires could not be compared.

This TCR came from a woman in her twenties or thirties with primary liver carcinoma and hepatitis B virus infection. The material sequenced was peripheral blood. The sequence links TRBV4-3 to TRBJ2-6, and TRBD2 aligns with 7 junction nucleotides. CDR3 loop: CASSQDRGGASSGVNVLTF. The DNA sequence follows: TGCGCCAGCAGCCAAGATCGGGGAGGGGCGAGCTCTGGGGTCAACGTCCTGACTTTC.